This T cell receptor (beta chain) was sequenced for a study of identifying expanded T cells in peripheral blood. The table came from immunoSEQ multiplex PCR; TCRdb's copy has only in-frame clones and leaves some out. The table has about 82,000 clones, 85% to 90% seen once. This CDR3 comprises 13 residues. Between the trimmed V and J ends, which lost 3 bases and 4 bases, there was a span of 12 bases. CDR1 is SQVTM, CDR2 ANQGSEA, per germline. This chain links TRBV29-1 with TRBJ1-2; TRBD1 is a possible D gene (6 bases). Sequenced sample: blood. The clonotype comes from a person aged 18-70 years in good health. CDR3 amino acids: CSVDLVRGYGYTF. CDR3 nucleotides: TGCAGCGTTGATTTGGTCAGGGGCTATGGCTACACCTTC.